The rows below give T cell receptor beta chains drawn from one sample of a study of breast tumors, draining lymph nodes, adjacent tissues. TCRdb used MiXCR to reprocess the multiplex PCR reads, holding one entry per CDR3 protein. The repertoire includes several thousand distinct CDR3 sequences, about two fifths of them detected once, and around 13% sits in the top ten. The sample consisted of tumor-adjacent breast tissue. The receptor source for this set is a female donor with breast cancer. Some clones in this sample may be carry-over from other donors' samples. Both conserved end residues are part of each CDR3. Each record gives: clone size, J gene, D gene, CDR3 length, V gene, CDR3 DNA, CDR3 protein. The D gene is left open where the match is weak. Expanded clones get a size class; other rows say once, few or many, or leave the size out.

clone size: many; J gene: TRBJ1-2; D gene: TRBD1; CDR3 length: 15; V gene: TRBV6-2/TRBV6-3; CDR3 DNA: TGTGCCAGCAGTGAAACAGGGGATTTCCCCTATGGCTACACCTTC; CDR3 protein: CASSETGDFPYGYTF
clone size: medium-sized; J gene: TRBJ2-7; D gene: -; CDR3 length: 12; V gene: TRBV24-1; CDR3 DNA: TGTGCCACCGCCGACCGTCTCTACGAGCAGTACTTC; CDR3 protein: CATADRLYEQYF
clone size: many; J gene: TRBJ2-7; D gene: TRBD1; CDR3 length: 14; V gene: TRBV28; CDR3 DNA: TGTGCCAGCAGTGCAAGGACAGGGGGGGGGGAGCAGTACTTC; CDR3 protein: CASSARTGGGEQYF
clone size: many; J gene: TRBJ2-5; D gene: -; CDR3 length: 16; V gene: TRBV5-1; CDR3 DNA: TGCGCCAGCAGCTTAGAGGCTCTTCGGCGGGGAGAGACCCAGTACTTC; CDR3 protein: CASSLEALRRGETQYF
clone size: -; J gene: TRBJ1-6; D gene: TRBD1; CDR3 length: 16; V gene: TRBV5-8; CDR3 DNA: TGTGCCAGCAGCTTGGGGACAACAGGGGGCAACTCACCCCTCCACTTT; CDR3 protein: CASSLGTTGGNSPLHF
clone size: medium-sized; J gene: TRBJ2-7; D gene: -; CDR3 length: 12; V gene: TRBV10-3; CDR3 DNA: TGTGCCATCAGTGAGGGCTCCTACGAGCAGTACTTC; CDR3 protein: CAISEGSYEQYF
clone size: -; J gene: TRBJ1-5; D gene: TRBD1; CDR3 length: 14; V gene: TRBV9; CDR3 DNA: TGTGCCAGCAGCGTTGGACAGGGCGGAGAGCCCCAGCATTTT; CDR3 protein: CASSVGQGGEPQHF
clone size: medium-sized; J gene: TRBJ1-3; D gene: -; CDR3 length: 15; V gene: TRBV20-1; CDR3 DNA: TGCAGTGCTTACCTCCAAGGAATAGACGGAAACACCATATATTTT; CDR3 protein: CSAYLQGIDGNTIYF
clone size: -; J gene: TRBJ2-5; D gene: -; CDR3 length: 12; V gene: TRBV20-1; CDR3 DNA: TGCAGTGCCGAGTCAGGGTATGAGACCCAGTACTTC; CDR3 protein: CSAESGYETQYF
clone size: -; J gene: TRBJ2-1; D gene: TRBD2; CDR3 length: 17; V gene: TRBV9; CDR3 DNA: TGTGCCAGCAGCGTATGGCTGACTAGCGGCTCCTACAATGAGCAGTTCTTC; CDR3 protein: CASSVWLTSGSYNEQFF
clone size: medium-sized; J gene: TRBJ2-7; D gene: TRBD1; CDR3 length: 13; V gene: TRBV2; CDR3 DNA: TGTGCCAGCAGTCGGGACAGGGGTCGCGAGCAGTACTTC; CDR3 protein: CASSRDRGREQYF
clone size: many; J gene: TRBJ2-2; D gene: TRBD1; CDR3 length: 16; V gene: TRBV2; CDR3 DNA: TGTGCCAGCAGTGCGCGCAGGGGGCGCAACACCGGGGAGCTGTTTTTT; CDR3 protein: CASSARRGRNTGELFF
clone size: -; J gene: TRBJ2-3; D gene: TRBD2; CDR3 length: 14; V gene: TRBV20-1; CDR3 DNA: TGCAGTGCTCAAACTAGCGTAGTCCCAGATACGCAGTATTTT; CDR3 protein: CSAQTSVVPDTQYF
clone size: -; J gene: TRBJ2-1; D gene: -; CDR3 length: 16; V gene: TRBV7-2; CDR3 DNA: TGTGTCAGCAGCTCCAGCCCAGCAGGACGAGCGGATGAGCAGTTCTTC; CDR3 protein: CVSSSSPAGRADEQFF
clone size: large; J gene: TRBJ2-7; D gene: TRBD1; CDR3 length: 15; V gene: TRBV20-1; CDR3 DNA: TGCAGTGCTACCCCCGCCGGGACAGGCTCCTACGAGCAGTACTTC; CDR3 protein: CSATPAGTGSYEQYF
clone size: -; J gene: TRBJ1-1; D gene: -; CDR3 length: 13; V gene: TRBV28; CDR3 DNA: TGTGCCAGCAGTCCCTCTTGGAACACTGAAGCTTTCTTT; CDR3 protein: CASSPSWNTEAFF
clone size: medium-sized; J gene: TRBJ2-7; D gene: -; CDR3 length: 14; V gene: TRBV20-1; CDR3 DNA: TGCAGTGCTAGGGAAGGGTTGGGCTCCTACGAGCAGTACTTC; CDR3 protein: CSAREGLGSYEQYF
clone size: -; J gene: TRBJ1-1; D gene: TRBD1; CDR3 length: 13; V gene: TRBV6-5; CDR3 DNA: TGTGCCAGCAGTTACCCTGGGACAGGTGAAGCTTTCTTT; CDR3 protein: CASSYPGTGEAFF
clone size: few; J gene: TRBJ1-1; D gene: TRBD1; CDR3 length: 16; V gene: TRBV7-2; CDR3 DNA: TGTGCCAGCAGCTCCCGGGACAGGGGGTCTAACACTGAAGCTTTCTTT; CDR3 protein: CASSSRDRGSNTEAFF
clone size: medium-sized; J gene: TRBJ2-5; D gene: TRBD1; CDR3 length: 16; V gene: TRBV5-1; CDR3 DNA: TGCGCCAGCAGCCTGGAGGGACAGGGAGGAGGGGAGACCCAGTACTTC; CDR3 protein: CASSLEGQGGGETQYF
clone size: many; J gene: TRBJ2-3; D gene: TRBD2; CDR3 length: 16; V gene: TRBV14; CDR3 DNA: TGTGCCAGCAGCAAATATAGCGGGGCCTTCACAGATACGCAGTATTTT; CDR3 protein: CASSKYSGAFTDTQYF
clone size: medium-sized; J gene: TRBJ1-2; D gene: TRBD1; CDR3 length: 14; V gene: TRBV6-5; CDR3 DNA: TGTGCCACCATTCCGGACAGGTCCGCATCTGGCTACACCTTC; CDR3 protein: CATIPDRSASGYTF
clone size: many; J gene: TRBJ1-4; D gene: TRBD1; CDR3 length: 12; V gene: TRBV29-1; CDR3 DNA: TGCAGCGGACAGGGGGCTGGTGAAAAACTGTTTTTT; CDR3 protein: CSGQGAGEKLFF
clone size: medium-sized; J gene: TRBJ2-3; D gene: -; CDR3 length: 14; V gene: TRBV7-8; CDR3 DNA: TGTGCCAGTACCTTCGTCGAAGCCACAGATACGCAGTATTTT; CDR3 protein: CASTFVEATDTQYF
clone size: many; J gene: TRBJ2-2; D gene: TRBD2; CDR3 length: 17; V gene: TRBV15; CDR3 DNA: TGTGCCACCAGCAGATCCCCTAGCGGGAGGTTCACCGGGGAGCTGTTTTTT; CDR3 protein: CATSRSPSGRFTGELFF
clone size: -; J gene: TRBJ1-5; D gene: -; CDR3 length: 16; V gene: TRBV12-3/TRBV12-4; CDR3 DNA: TGTGCCAGCAGTTTACGGGCAGGGACTTCAGATCAGCCCCAGCATTTT; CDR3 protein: CASSLRAGTSDQPQHF
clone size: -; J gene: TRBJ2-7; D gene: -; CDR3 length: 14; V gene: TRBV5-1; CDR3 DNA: TGCGCCAGCAGCCGTCGGGAAGACGGAGGATCCCTTTACTTC; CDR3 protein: CASSRREDGGSLYF
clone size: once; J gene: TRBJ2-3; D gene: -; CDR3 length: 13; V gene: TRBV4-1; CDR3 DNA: TGCGCCAGCAGCCAAGTAATGGAAGGTACGCAGTATTTT; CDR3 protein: CASSQVMEGTQYF
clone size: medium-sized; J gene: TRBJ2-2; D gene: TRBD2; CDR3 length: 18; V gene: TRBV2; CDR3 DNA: TGTGCCAGCAGTCCGAAGGGGGGACTAGCGGCGAACACCGGGGAGCTGTTTTTT; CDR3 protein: CASSPKGGLAANTGELFF
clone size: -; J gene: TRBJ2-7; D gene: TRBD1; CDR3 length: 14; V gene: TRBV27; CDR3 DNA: TGTGCCAGCAAAAAGACAGGGGTAACCTACGAGCAGTACTTC; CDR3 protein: CASKKTGVTYEQYF
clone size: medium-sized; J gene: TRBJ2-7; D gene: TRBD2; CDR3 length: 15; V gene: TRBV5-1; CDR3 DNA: TGCGCCAGCAGCGCACTAGCGGGAGGCTCCTACGAGCAGTACTTC; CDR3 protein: CASSALAGGSYEQYF
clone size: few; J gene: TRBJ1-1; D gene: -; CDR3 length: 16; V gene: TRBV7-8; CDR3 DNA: TGTGCCAGCAACCCACAATTTGGGGGCAAGAACACTGAAGCTTTCTTT; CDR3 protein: CASNPQFGGKNTEAFF
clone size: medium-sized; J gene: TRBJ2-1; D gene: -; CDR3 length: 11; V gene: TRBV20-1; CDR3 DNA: TGCAGTGCTAGACTAGCCAATGAGCAGTTCTTC; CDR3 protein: CSARLANEQFF
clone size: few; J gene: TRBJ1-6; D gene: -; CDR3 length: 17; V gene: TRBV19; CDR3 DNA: TGTGCCAGTAGTATGGAGACATCCAGCTCCTATAATTCACCCCTCCACTTT; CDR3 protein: CASSMETSSSYNSPLHF
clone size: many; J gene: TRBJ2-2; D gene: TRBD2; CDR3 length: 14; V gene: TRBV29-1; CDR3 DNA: TGCAGCGCCCTAGCGGGAGGAGGTACCGGGGAGCTGTTTTTT; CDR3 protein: CSALAGGGTGELFF
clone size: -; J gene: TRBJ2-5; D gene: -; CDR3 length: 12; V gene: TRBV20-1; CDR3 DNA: TGCAGTGCACCCCCAGGGAAAGAGACCCAGTACTTC; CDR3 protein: CSAPPGKETQYF
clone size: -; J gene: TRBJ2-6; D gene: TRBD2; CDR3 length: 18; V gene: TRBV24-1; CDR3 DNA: TGTGCCACCAGTGACCGACCTAGCGGGAGTTCGGGGGTTAACGTCCTGACTTTC; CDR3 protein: CATSDRPSGSSGVNVLTF
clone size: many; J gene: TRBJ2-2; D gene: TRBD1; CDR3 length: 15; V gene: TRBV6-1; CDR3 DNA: TGTGCCAGCCGGGGACAGGCTCCGAACACCGGGGAGCTGTTTTTT; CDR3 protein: CASRGQAPNTGELFF
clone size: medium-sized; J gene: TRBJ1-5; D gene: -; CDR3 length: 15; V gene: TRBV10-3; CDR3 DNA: TGTGCCATCAGTGAGTCTACAGAAGGCAATCAGCCCCAGCATTTT; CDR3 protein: CAISESTEGNQPQHF
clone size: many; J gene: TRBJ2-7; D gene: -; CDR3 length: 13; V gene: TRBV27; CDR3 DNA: TGTGCCAGCAGTACCGGCAGGGGCAGCGAGCAGTACTTC; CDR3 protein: CASSTGRGSEQYF
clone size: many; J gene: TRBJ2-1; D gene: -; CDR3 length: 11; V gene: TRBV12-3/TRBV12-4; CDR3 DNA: TGTGCCAGCAGCCGGTCCAATGAGCAGTTCTTC; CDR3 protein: CASSRSNEQFF
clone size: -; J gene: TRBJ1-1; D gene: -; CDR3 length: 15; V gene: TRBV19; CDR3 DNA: TGTGCCAGTAGTATGGCGGTGCGACAGAACACTGAAGCTTTCTTT; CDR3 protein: CASSMAVRQNTEAFF
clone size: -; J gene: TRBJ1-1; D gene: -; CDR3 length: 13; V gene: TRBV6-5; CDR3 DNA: TGTGCCAGCAGTTACCTCCAAGGTAGTGAAGCTTTCTTT; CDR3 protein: CASSYLQGSEAFF
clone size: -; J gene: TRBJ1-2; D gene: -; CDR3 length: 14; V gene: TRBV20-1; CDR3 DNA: TGCAGTGCTGAAGGGGGGGCCGCAGTCTATGGCTACACCTTC; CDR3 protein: CSAEGGAAVYGYTF
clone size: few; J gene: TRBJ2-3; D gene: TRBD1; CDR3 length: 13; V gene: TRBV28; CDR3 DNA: TGTGCCAGTGGGACAGGGGCGCCCAATACGCAGTATTTT; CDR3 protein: CASGTGAPNTQYF
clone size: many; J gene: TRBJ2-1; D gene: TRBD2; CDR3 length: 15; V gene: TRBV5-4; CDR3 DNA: TGTGCCAGCAGCCCTAGCGGGGGGGGTTACAATGAGCAGTTCTTC; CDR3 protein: CASSPSGGGYNEQFF
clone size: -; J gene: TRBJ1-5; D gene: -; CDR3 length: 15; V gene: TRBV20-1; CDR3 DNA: TGCAGTGCTAGAGCAGGGAGGTGGGGCAATCAGCCCCAGCATTTT; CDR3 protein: CSARAGRWGNQPQHF
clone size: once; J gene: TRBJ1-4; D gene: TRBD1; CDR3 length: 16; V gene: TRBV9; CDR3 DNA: TGTGCCAGCAGCGGGGGACAGGGGAGTGCTAATGAAAAACTGTTTTTT; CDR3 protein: CASSGGQGSANEKLFF
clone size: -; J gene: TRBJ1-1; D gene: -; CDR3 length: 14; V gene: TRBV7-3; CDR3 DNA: TGTGCCAGCAGCTTTGCAGGGAGAAAGGCTGAAGCTTTCTTT; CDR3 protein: CASSFAGRKAEAFF
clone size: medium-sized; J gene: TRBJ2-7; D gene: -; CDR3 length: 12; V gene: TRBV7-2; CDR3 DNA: TGTGCCAGCAGCCCCCCAACATACGAGCAGTACTTC; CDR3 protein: CASSPPTYEQYF
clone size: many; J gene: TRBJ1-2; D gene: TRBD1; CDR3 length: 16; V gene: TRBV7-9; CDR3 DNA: TGTGCCAGCAGCCATCCGAGGAGGACAGGGTTTAATGGCTACACCTTC; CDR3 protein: CASSHPRRTGFNGYTF
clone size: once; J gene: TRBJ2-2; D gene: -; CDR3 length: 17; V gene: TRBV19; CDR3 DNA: TGCGCCAGTAGCCCCTCGGGGGGCAGGGGGCAAGCCGGGGGGCTGTTTTTT; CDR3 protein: CASSPSGGRGQAGGLFF
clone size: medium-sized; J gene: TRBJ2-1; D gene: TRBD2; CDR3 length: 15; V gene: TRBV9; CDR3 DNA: TGTGCCAGCAGCGTAGGTCTAGCGGGGGGCAATGAGCAGTTCTTC; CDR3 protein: CASSVGLAGGNEQFF
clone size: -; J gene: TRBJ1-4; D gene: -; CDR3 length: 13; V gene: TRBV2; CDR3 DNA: TGTGCCAGCAGTGACCCCCGGAATGAAAAACTGTTTTTT; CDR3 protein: CASSDPRNEKLFF
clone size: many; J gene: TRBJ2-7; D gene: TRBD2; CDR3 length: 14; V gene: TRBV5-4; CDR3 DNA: TGTGCCAGCAGCTTGGGTAGCGGGGGGGGCGAGCAGTACTTC; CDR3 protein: CASSLGSGGGEQYF